These T cell receptor beta chains were read from a single sample in a study of beta chain features in type 1 diabetes. Assay: immunoSEQ multiplex PCR; the TCRdb copy retains only in-frame clones and omits some. This table holds 240,000 or so clones, around 68% found once. The sample was naive CD4+ T cells from blood. These receptors originate from a young man in good health. The CDR3 runs from the conserved cysteine through the conserved F or W. A D gene is named only where the DNA matches it firmly. A clone size is listed for some rows: how often the clone was seen (once, few, many), or a class if it is expanded.

V,D,J,size,DNA,CDR3
TRBV29-1,NA,TRBJ2-1,NA,TGCAGCTCTTCGACTATACGCTCCTACAATGAGCAGTTCTTC,CSSSTIRSYNEQFF
TRBV4-3,NA,TRBJ2-1,NA,TGCGCCAGCAGCCAAGATTTCACCGAGAATGAGCAGTTCTTC,CASSQDFTENEQFF
TRBV9,TRBD2,TRBJ2-1,NA,TGTGCCAGCAGCCTGGGACTAGCGGGAATCTCCTACAATGAGCAGTTCTTC,CASSLGLAGISYNEQFF
TRBV30,NA,TRBJ2-7,NA,TGTGCCTGGAATAGTCTCGGCTTCGGGGGCCTGGACGAGCAGTACTTC,CAWNSLGFGGLDEQYF
TRBV29-1,NA,TRBJ2-2,NA,TGCAGCGTTCCCAGGGGGGAGACCGGGGAGCTGTTTTTT,CSVPRGETGELFF
TRBV4-3,NA,TRBJ2-3,NA,TGCGCCAGCAGCCAAGCTGGAGGGCCCCCAGATACGCAGTATTTT,CASSQAGGPPDTQYF
TRBV11-2,NA,TRBJ2-5,NA,TGTGCCAGCAGCTTAGGACAGTCGGCTGGGACCCAGTACTTC,CASSLGQSAGTQYF
TRBV9,NA,TRBJ2-7,NA,TGTGCCAGCAGCACCGGACACTACTACGAGCAGTACTTC,CASSTGHYYEQYF
TRBV11-2,NA,TRBJ2-5,NA,TGTGCCAGCAGCTTAGTTACCGGCTCAGAGACCCAGTACTTC,CASSLVTGSETQYF
TRBV7-2,TRBD2,TRBJ2-3,NA,TGTGCCAGCAGCTTTCAGCCGGGGGGGAAAACGGGAGATACGCAGTATTTT,CASSFQPGGKTGDTQYF
TRBV29-1,TRBD1,TRBJ2-1,NA,TGCAGCGTTTCCACCGGGACAGGGACAAATGAGCAGTTCTTC,CSVSTGTGTNEQFF
TRBV29-1,TRBD2,TRBJ2-3,once,TGCAGCGGCCGACTAGCGACCTACACAGATACGCAGTATTTT,CSGRLATYTDTQYF
TRBV30,NA,TRBJ1-2,NA,TGTGCCTGGAGTTCTGGAAACTATGGCTACACCTTC,CAWSSGNYGYTF
TRBV30,TRBD1,TRBJ1-6,NA,TGTGCCTGGAGCGAGGGGACAGGGGAGAGGTCACCCCTCCACTTT,CAWSEGTGERSPLHF
TRBV18,NA,TRBJ2-5,few,TGTGCCAGCTCACCAGGGCAAGGAGAGACCCAGTACTTC,CASSPGQGETQYF
TRBV30,NA,TRBJ2-5,few,TGTGCCTGGAGTGCTTTGGGTGAGGGCCAAGAGACCCAGTACTTC,CAWSALGEGQETQYF
TRBV29-1,NA,TRBJ1-1,NA,TGCAGCGTTTCACAGGGTTACCTGAACACTGAAGCTTTCTTT,CSVSQGYLNTEAFF
TRBV5-4,NA,TRBJ2-1,NA,TGTGCCAGCAGCTTGGATAACGGGGGACGGTTCTTC,CASSLDNGGRFF
TRBV30,NA,TRBJ2-1,NA,TGTGCCTGGAGTGTACAAGGGAACAATGAGCAGTTCTTC,CAWSVQGNNEQFF
TRBV30,NA,TRBJ1-6,NA,TGTGCCTGGAGGTTCCAGGGAAGCTCCTATAATTCACCCCTCCACTTT,CAWRFQGSSYNSPLHF
TRBV29-1,NA,TRBJ2-3,NA,TGCAGCGTAGCCTCGGAGTCGGGATATTTCGCTACGCAGTATTTT,CSVASESGYFATQYF
TRBV30,NA,TRBJ1-1,NA,TGTGCCCTGCCGAAGGGAGAAGAAGCTTTCTTT,CALPKGEEAFF
TRBV7-9,NA,TRBJ1-1,NA,TGTGCCAGCAGCTTCACAGGGAACACTGAAGCTTTCTTT,CASSFTGNTEAFF
TRBV7-6,NA,TRBJ2-3,NA,TGTGCCAGCAGCTTAGGTCCAGGGCAAGGGGATACGCAGTATTTT,CASSLGPGQGDTQYF
TRBV7-9,NA,TRBJ2-4,few,TGTGCCAGCAGCTATGACGGAGCCGGACACAAAAACATTCAGTACTTC,CASSYDGAGHKNIQYF
TRBV29-1,NA,TRBJ2-7,few,TGCAGCGTTGCTGGCACCGCACACTACGAGCAGTACTTC,CSVAGTAHYEQYF
TRBV5-4,TRBD2,TRBJ2-3,NA,TGTGCCAGCAGCCGGCGGACTAGCGGGACCACAGATACGCAGTATTTT,CASSRRTSGTTDTQYF
TRBV4-3,TRBD1,TRBJ1-2,few,TGCGCCAGCAGCAAAATCGAATCCGGGACAGGGCTTGGCTACACCTTC,CASSKIESGTGLGYTF
TRBV29-1,TRBD1,TRBJ2-5,NA,TGCAGCGTTGAACTGCAGACAGGGGGAGAGACCCAGTACTTC,CSVELQTGGETQYF
TRBV7-9,NA,TRBJ1-2,NA,TGTGCCAGCAGCTCGGACACAGGGCACTATGGCTACACCTTC,CASSSDTGHYGYTF
TRBV29-1,NA,TRBJ2-4,NA,TGCAGCGTGTCGGGCAAGGACAAAAACATTCAGTACTTC,CSVSGKDKNIQYF
TRBV30,NA,TRBJ2-5,few,TGTGCCTGGAGAAGGTCCCAAGAGACCCAGTACTTC,CAWRRSQETQYF
TRBV5-4,NA,TRBJ1-1,NA,TGTGCCAGCAGCTTGGCGTTTGGAGGGGATGACACTGAAGCTTTCTTT,CASSLAFGGDDTEAFF
TRBV10-3,TRBD2,TRBJ2-3,NA,TGTGCCATCACTAGCGGGATACCCGATACGCAGTATTTT,CAITSGIPDTQYF
TRBV5-6,NA,TRBJ2-5,NA,TGTGCCAGCAGGTTAACAGGGAAGGGGACCCAGTACTTC,CASRLTGKGTQYF
TRBV30,TRBD2,TRBJ2-1,once,TGTGCCTGGAGTGTATCAGGAGGGGTAGGCGGGGGCTCCTACAATGAGCAGTTCTTC,CAWSVSGGVGGGSYNEQFF
TRBV30,NA,TRBJ2-6,NA,TGTGCCTGGAGTCCTCTGGGACCTGGTTCTGGGGCCAACGTCCTGACTTTC,CAWSPLGPGSGANVLTF
TRBV18,NA,TRBJ2-7,NA,TGTGCCAGCTCACCACCCGGTGCAGCCTACGAGCAGTACTTC,CASSPPGAAYEQYF
TRBV10-3,NA,TRBJ2-7,NA,TGTGCCATCAGCCCGGACAGCGGGGAAACCTACGAGCAGTACTTC,CAISPDSGETYEQYF
TRBV2,TRBD2,TRBJ2-5,once,TGTGCCAGCATCGGACTAGCGGGCAACCAAGAGACCCAGTACTTC,CASIGLAGNQETQYF
TRBV4-3,NA,TRBJ1-5,NA,TGCGCCAGCAGCCAAGATCGGGGAACGCGGCAGCCCCAGCATTTT,CASSQDRGTRQPQHF
TRBV15,TRBD1,TRBJ1-2,NA,TGTGCCACCAGCCTTCGACAGGGTGGAGGCTACACCTTC,CATSLRQGGGYTF